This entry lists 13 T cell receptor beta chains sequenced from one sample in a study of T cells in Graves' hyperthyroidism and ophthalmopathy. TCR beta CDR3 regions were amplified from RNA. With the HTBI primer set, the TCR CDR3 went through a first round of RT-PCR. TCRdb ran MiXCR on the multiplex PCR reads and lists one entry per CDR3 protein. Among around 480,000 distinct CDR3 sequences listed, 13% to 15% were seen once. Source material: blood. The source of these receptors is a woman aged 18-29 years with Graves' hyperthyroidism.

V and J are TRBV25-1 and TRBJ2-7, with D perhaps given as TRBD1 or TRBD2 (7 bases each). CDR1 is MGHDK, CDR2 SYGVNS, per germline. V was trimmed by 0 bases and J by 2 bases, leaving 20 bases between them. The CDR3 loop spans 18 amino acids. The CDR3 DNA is TGTGCCAGCAGTGAATATAGAGCCGCAGGGGGGGGAGCCTACGAGCAGTACTTC. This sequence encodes CASSEYRAAGGGAYEQYF.

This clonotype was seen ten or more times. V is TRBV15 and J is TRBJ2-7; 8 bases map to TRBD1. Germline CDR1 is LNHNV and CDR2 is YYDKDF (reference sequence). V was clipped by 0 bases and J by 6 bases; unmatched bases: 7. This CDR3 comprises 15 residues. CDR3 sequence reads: CATSRDEAGGSEQYF. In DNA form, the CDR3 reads TGTGCCACCAGCAGAGATGAGGCAGGGGGCAGCGAGCAGTACTTC.

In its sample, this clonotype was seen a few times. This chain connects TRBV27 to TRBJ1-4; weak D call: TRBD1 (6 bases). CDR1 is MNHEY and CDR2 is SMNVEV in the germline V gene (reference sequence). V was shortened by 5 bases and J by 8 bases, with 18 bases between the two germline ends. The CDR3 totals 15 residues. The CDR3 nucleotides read TGTGCCAGCAGTCCGCCGGGAGGGGGGTTAGAAAAACTGTTTTTT. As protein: CASSPPGGGLEKLFF.

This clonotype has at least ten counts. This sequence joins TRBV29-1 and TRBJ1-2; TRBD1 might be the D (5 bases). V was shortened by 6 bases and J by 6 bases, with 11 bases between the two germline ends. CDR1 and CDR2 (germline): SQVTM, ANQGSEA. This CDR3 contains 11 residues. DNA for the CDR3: TGCAGCGTGAGAGAGGGGAATGGCTACACCTTC. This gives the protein CSVREGNGYTF.

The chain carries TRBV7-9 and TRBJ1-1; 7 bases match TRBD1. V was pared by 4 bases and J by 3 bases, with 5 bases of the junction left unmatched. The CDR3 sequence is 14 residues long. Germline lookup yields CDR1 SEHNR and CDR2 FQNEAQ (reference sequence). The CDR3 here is CASSSPDRDTEAFF. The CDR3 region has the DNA TGTGCCAGCAGCTCCCCTGACAGGGACACTGAAGCTTTCTTT.

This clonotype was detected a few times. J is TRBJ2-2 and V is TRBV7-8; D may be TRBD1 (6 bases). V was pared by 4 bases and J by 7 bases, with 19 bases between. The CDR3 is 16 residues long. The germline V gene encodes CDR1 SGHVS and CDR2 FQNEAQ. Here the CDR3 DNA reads TGTGCCAGCAGCTCCCCCAGTAGCAGGGGCATCGGGGAGCTGTTTTTT. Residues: CASSSPSSRGIGELFF. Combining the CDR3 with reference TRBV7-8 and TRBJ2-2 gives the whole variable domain GAGVSQSPRYKVAKRGQDVALRCDPISGHVSLFWYQQALGQGPEFLTYFQNEAQLDKSGLPSDRFFAERPEGSVSTLKIQRTQQEDSAVYLCASSSPSSRGIGELFFGEGSRLTVL.

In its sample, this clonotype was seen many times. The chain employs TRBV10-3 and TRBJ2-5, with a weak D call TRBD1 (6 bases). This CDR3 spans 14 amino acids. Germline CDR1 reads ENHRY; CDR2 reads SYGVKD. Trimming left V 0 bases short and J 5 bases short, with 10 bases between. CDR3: CAISESGAGETQYF. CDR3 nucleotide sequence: TGTGCCATCAGTGAGTCGGGGGCAGGTGAGACCCAGTACTTC.

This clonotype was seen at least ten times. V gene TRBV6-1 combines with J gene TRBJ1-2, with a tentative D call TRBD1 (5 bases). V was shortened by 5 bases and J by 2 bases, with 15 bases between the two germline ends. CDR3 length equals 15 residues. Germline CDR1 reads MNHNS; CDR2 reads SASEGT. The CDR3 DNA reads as TGTGCCAGCAGTCCAAGTACAGGATCGAACTATGGCTACACCTTC. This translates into CASSPSTGSNYGYTF.

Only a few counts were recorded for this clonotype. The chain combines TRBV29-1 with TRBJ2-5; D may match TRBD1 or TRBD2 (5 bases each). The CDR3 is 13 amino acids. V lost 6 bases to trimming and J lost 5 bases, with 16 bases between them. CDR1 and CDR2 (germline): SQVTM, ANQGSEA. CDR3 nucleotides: TGCAGCGTCGAGGCGGAGTGGGGGGAGACCCAGTACTTC. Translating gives CSVEAEWGETQYF.

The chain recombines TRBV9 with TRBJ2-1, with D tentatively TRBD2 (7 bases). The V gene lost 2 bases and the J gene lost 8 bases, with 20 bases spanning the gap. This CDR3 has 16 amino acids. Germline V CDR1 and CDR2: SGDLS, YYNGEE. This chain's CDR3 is CASSVPLGAGADEQFF. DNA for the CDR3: TGTGCCAGCAGCGTTCCCCTCGGGGCGGGGGCGGATGAGCAGTTCTTC.

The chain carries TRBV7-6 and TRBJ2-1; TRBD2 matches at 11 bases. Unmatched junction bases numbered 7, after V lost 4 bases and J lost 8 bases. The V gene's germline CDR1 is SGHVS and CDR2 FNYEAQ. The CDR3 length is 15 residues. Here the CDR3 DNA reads TGTGCCAGCAGCTCTGTAGCGGGAGGGCCGTATGAGCAGTTCTTC. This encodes CASSSVAGGPYEQFF.

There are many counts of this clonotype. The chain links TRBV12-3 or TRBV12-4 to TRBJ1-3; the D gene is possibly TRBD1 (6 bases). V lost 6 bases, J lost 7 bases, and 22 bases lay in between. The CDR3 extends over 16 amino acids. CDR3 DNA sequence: TGTGCCAGCAGGCCCTCGTGGGGGACAACTACTAACACCATATATTTT. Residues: CASRPSWGTTTNTIYF.

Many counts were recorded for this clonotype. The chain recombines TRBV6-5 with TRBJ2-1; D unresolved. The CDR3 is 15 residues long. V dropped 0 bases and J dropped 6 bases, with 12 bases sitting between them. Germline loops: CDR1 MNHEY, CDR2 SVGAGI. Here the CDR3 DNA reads TGTGCCAGCAGTTACTCGAGGCTACTATTCAATGAGCAGTTCTTC. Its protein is CASSYSRLLFNEQFF.